This is a list of T cell receptor beta chains from one sample in a study of cytomegalovirus exposure and HLA in healthy donors. Only in-frame clones appear in the TCRdb table, and some are missing; sequencing was by immunoSEQ multiplex PCR. The sample carries about 90,000 clones, around 79% recorded once. The sequenced sample was PBMCs. These receptors were obtained from a middle-aged woman in good health and CMV-seropositive. CDR3s include the opening cysteine and the closing phenylalanine or tryptophan.

CDR3 protein | J gene | V gene
CASSPQGAYEQYF | - | TRBV13
CASSETRTSTDTQYF | TRBJ2-3 | TRBV6-1
CASMREYYEQYF | - | TRBV6-1
CSSSGTAYEQYF | TRBJ2-7 | TRBV7-9
CASSLAPKGSRSTDTQYF | TRBJ2-3 | TRBV5-1
CASSLEGIQPQHF | TRBJ1-5 | TRBV7-8
CASSPYGGQTEAFF | TRBJ1-1 | TRBV2
CAWTAYNSPLHF | TRBJ1-6 | TRBV30
CASSFGSGRSREQFF | TRBJ2-1 | TRBV28
CSVPGLRDTGELFF | TRBJ2-2 | TRBV29-1
CASSYLAGVVEQYF | TRBJ2-7 | TRBV28
CASSLATSGTPYEQYF | TRBJ2-7 | TRBV7-2
CASSSRQGAYEQYF | - | TRBV27
CASSFDTPSSYNEQFF | TRBJ2-1 | TRBV5-6
CASSQGAGSNQPQHF | TRBJ1-5 | TRBV4-1
CASTTSGGYNEQFF | TRBJ2-1 | TRBV9
CASSRGQENTEAFF | TRBJ1-1 | TRBV7-9
CASSPSGDRGNEQYF | TRBJ2-7 | TRBV9
CASNLLAGGSYNEQFF | TRBJ2-1 | TRBV11-2
CASSFARQETQYF | TRBJ2-5 | TRBV11-2
CASSVTGQRYEQYF | TRBJ2-7 | TRBV5-1
CASSDETGGSDTQYF | TRBJ2-3 | TRBV2
CASSLSEGSTDTQYF | TRBJ2-3 | TRBV11-3
CATSRDRQGFYGYTF | TRBJ1-2 | TRBV15
CASSDATMLGLNEKLFF | TRBJ1-4 | TRBV14
CASSFNTGVYEQYF | TRBJ2-7 | TRBV11-3
CASSLVPDNYEQYF | TRBJ2-7 | TRBV5-1
CARDGILGQGAREAFF | TRBJ1-1 | TRBV30
CASSLAELHTGELFF | TRBJ2-2 | TRBV5-1
CSVGYNEQFF | TRBJ2-1 | TRBV29-1
CASSFALEITSTDTQYF | TRBJ2-3 | TRBV7-2
CASSVVADQETQYF | TRBJ2-5 | TRBV9
CSVGGSNQPQHF | TRBJ1-5 | TRBV29-1
CASKTGHYEQYF | TRBJ2-7 | TRBV28
CAISGDSKYNEQFF | TRBJ2-1 | TRBV10-3
CSVERQGARAFF | TRBJ1-1 | TRBV29-1
CASSKLPTSTFYNEQFF | TRBJ2-1 | TRBV19
CASSLAGLARNEQFF | TRBJ2-1 | TRBV5-4
CASRDRGSPLHF | TRBJ1-6 | TRBV6-5
CASSVGGDLSPYEQYF | TRBJ2-7 | TRBV9
CASSIRENYGYTF | TRBJ1-2 | TRBV19
CASMIPGGYEQYF | TRBJ2-7 | TRBV7-2
CASSSPTGNEKLFF | TRBJ1-4 | TRBV28
CASITRVDSGNTIYF | TRBJ1-3 | TRBV28
CASSAGTGLGEQYF | TRBJ2-7 | TRBV7-3
CASSQDYYEQYF | - | TRBV19
CASSLWGLDQETQYF | TRBJ2-5 | TRBV7-9
CASSTSTSGSYEQYF | TRBJ2-7 | TRBV6-5
CASSELGQWGTNEKLFF | TRBJ1-4 | TRBV25-1
CASSLSTQGVDEQYF | TRBJ2-7 | TRBV27
CASSLGQGVTAFF | TRBJ1-1 | TRBV6-1
CASSNVGQGDGYTF | TRBJ1-2 | TRBV6-5
CASSHTSGTYNEQFF | TRBJ2-1 | TRBV6-5
CASSFLGGNEQFF | TRBJ2-1 | TRBV27
CASSDPGAPGYVEQYF | TRBJ2-7 | TRBV2
CASSHAVSYNEQFF | TRBJ2-1 | TRBV11-2
CASSQGLFGQDPNYGYTF | TRBJ1-2 | TRBV28
CASTGRSQNYGYTF | TRBJ1-2 | TRBV9